The clone carrying this T cell receptor beta chain was observed once. The assay was immunoSEQ multiplex PCR, and TCRdb's table has in-frame clones only and misses some. The sample lists around 2.1 million clones; approximately 94% were seen once. This sample is part of a study of shared clonotypes between healthy human individuals. Terminally differentiated effector memory CD45RA+ cells were excluded by CCR7 positive selection of CD45RO-negative cells. This CDR3 comprises 13 residues. Germline lookup yields CDR1 MNHEY and CDR2 SMNVEV (reference sequence). The germline V and J ends were trimmed by 8 bases and 2 bases, with 10 bases remaining between them.

This TCR was sampled from a man between 18 and 35 years old in good health. Some clones in this sample may be carry-over from other donors' samples. The sequenced sample was naive CD8+ T cells from PBMCs. This chain joins TRBV27 and TRBJ2-1, with a weak D call TRBD1 (6 bases). Here the CDR3 reads CASCQGTYNEQFF. The DNA of the CDR3 is TGTGCCAGCTGCCAGGGGACCTACAATGAGCAGTTCTTC.